This T cell receptor beta chain was identified during a study of T cells in Graves' hyperthyroidism and ophthalmopathy. General study results and limits: Ophthalmopathy and stable hyperthyroidism were told apart by a 13 V-J model.

It was RNA transcripts that yielded the amplified TCR beta CDR3 regions. HTBI primers were employed in a first-round RT-PCR of the TCR CDR3. TCRdb processed the multiplex PCR reads anew with MiXCR; each CDR3 protein has one entry. Among under 600,000 distinct CDR3 sequences listed, approximately 15% were seen once. V lost 1 base and J lost 5; bases outside the gene matches: 7. The CDR3 runs 16 residues. Germline V lookup: CDR1 SGHRS, CDR2 YFSETQ. Exclusion followed for patients with uncontrolled infection, other autoimmune disease, pregnancy or lactation. This clonotype was counted ten times or more. The antigen is unknown.

The sequenced sample consisted of blood. This TCR derives from a woman aged 40 to 50 with Graves' ophthalmopathy. J is TRBJ2-1 and V is TRBV5-1, with 9 positions matching TRBD2. In DNA form, the CDR3 reads TGCGCCAGCAGCTTGACTTCTGCGGGAGGGCACAATGAGCAGTTCTTC. Translated, it gives CASSLTSAGGHNEQFF.